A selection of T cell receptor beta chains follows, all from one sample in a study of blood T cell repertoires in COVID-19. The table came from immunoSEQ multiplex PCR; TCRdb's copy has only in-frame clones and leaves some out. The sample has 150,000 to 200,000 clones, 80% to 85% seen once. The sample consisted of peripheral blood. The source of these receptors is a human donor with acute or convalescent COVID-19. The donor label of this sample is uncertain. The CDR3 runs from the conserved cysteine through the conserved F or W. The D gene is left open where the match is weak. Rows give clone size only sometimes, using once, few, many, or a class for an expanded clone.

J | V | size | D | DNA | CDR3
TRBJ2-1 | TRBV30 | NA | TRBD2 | TGTGCCTGGAGTGACCGGATGGGCGGGAGGATTAATGAGCAGTTCTTC | CAWSDRMGGRINEQFF
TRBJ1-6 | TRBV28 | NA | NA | TGTGCCAGCAGTTTAATATACAGGGCCCCGGATTCACCCCTCCACTTT | CASSLIYRAPDSPLHF
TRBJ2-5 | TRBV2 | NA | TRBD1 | TGTGCCAGCAGCCGACTCCATACGGGGACAGGTGTACCAGAGACCCAGTACTTC | CASSRLHTGTGVPETQYF
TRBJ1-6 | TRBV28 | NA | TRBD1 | TGTGCCAGCAGCCGACAGGGAGGAAAGAATTCACCCCTCCACTTT | CASSRQGGKNSPLHF
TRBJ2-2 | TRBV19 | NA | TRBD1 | TGTGCCAGTAGTGACCAGACAGGGCTCGGGGAGCTGTTTTTT | CASSDQTGLGELFF
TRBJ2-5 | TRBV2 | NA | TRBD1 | TGTGCCAGCAGCGGTCGACAGGGGGCCAGGGGAGAGACCCAGTACTTC | CASSGRQGARGETQYF
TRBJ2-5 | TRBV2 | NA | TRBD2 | TGTGCCAGCAGTGATTTAGCGGGGGGTGTAGAGACCCAGTACTTC | CASSDLAGGVETQYF
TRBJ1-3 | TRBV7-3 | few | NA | TGTGCCAGCAGCTTTGATAGCTCTGGAAACACCATATATTTT | CASSFDSSGNTIYF
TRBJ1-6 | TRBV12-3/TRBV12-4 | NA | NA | TGTGCCAGCAGCCGCGGGGGGTATTCACCCCTCCACTTT | CASSRGGYSPLHF
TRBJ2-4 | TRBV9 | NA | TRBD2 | TGTGCCAGCAGCGTAGAGGGGCTAGCGGGAGGGCCGACCAAAAACATTCAGTACTTC | CASSVEGLAGGPTKNIQYF
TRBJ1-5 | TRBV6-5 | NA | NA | TGTGCCAGCAGTCAGACAGGTAATCAGCCCCAGCATTTT | CASSQTGNQPQHF
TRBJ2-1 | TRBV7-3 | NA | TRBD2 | TGTGCCAGCAGCTCAGCGGGGGGGCTAATAATGCAGCAGTTCTTC | CASSSAGGLIMQQFF
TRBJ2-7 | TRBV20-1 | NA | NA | TGCAGTGCTCGGGAGTCCCACGAGCAGTACTTC | CSARESHEQYF
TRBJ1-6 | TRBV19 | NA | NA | TGTGCCAGTAGTATCCAATCCTATAATTCACCCCTCCACTTT | CASSIQSYNSPLHF
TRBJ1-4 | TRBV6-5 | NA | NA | TGTGCCAGCAGTTACTCGGCAGGGGATGGGGAAAAACTGTTTTTT | CASSYSAGDGEKLFF
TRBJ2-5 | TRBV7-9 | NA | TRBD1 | TGTGCCAGCAGCTCGGACAGGAGGGAGACCCAGTACTTC | CASSSDRRETQYF
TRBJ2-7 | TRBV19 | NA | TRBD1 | TGTGCCAGTAGTATAGTCCTTCTAGGGACAGGGAACGAGCAGTACTTC | CASSIVLLGTGNEQYF
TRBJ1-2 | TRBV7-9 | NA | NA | TGTGCCAGCAGCTTAACAGGGAATGGCTACACCTTC | CASSLTGNGYTF
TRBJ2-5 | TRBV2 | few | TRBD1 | TGTGCCTGCCACAGGGGGCTTGGAGAGACCCAGTACTTC | CACHRGLGETQYF
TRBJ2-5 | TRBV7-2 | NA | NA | TGTGCCAGCAGCGCCGGAGGGCGGATAGAAGAGACCCAGTACTTC | CASSAGGRIEETQYF
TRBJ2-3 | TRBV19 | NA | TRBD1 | TGTGCCAGTAGTATCCCCCGGGCAGGGGGAAGCACAGATACGCAGTATTTT | CASSIPRAGGSTDTQYF